The 2 T cell receptor beta chains given below trace back to one sample, sequenced in a study of T cell clonality in common variable immunodeficiency. TCRdb's table, derived via immunoSEQ multiplex PCR, lists solely in-frame clones and lacks some. Listed for the sample are about 55,000 clones, none seen a single time. Input material: peripheral blood mononuclear cells. The receptors were gathered from a person aged 18 to 75 in good health.

This clone was seen repeatedly, ten times or more. The read terminates 3 residues before the CDR3 end, so the remaining end is supplied by the germline J gene. This chain connects TRBV28 to TRBJ1-1, with D unresolved. The V end lost 5 bases, the J end lost 0 bases, and 19 bases lay between the germline ends. CDR3 length: 17 residues. The germline CDR1 and CDR2 sequences are MDHEN and SYDVKM. The CDR3 spells CASSPRSVAGMNTEAFF. The part of the CDR3 DNA that was read is TGTGCCAGCAGTCCCCGATCCGTGGCGGGGATGAACACTGAA.

This clone showed up many times. The sequenced fragment ends 3 residues before the CDR3 boundary, so the rest is inferred from the germline J gene. The chain couples TRBV18 to TRBJ2-5, with 7 bases matching TRBD1. V lost 2 bases to trimming and J lost 4 bases; unmatched junction nucleotides: 7. The germline V gene encodes CDR1 KGHSH and CDR2 LQKENI. CDR3 length equals 15 residues. Incomplete CDR3 DNA: TGTGCCAGCTCACCAGCAGGGGGTGATAGAGAGACC. Its translation is CASSPAGGDRET. The whole CDR3 sequence is CASSPAGGDRETQYF.